Here is one TCR beta chain with its context. The authors ran the assay at deep level. Several immunoSEQ plates held equal portions of the genomic DNA taken from each subset. Sequencing used immunoSEQ multiplex PCR; TCRdb keeps in-frame clones, though not all of them. There are about 2.3 million clones in the sample; under 95% occur only once, and approximately 0.4% lies in the top ten. Healthy HIV-negative adults without recent acute infections or vaccinations served as donors. The CDR3 runs to 15 residues. Germline assignment: CDR1 MDHEN and CDR2 SYDVKM. V was cut by 7 bases and J by 2 bases, with 15 bases left in between. The data were taken from a study of shared clonotypes between healthy human individuals. Study information: Each donor's CD8 memory used one plate, CD8 naive two, each CD4 subset three.

Material: naive CD4+ T cells from PBMCs. This sample's subset: CD45RA+ positively selected. The chain recombines TRBV28 with TRBJ1-3; D is unclear. This receptor was obtained from a man in his late teens or twenties in good health. Some clones in this sample may be carry-over from other donors' samples. The CDR3: CASTPADFTGNTIYF. The CDR3 DNA sequence: TGTGCCAGCACTCCAGCCGATTTTACTGGAAACACCATATATTTT.